The present T cell receptor (beta chain) was sequenced within a study of T cell changes during pregnancy in multiple sclerosis. Generated by immunoSEQ multiplex PCR, the TCRdb table keeps only in-frame clones and is missing some. The profile shows some 30,000 clones, 89% of them singletons. V was cut by 2 bases and J by 0 bases, with 14 bases left in between. Germline V gene data show CDR1 as SGHTA and CDR2 as FQGNSA. The CDR3 length is 16 residues. This clonotype was obtained from a female donor with multiple sclerosis, enrolled in a pregnancy study. The gene calls are TRBV7-2 and TRBJ2-7, with a tentative D call TRBD2 (6 bases). The sequences come from CD8+ T cells from peripheral blood mononuclear cells, collected after pregnancy. CDR3 region: CASSLWGGASSYEQYF. CDR3 nucleotides: TGTGCCAGCAGCTTATGGGGAGGAGCGTCCTCCTACGAGCAGTACTTC.